What follows are 19 T cell receptor beta chains derived from one specimen sequenced in a study of CD8 T cells in Susac syndrome. The RNA, roughly 0.45 to 1 ug, was put through reverse transcription using random hexamers. TCRdb redid the calling of the immunoSEQ multiplex PCR reads with MiXCR, one entry per CDR3 protein. The sample consists of hundreds of thousands of distinct CDR3 sequences, 85% of them appearing once. The sample was CD8+ T cells from PBMCs. The receptors come from a human donor with multiple sclerosis.

This clonotype turned up a few times. The V gene is TRBV4-3, the J gene TRBJ2-6; D gene ambiguous. There are 15 residues in the CDR3. Germline CDR1 reads LGHNA; CDR2 reads YSLEER. V lost 1 base to trimming and J lost 1 base, with 5 bases between them. The CDR3 DNA follows: TGCGCCAGCAGCCAAGGTATTTCTGGGGCCAACGTCCTGACTTTC. This encodes CASSQGISGANVLTF.

V is TRBV27 and J is TRBJ2-1; D is possibly TRBD1 (5 bases). This CDR3 has 17 residues. The germline gives CDR1 MNHEY, CDR2 SMNVEV (reference sequence). Trimming removed 4 bases at V and 0 bases at J, with 16 bases between. DNA of the CDR3: TGTGCCAGCAGTTCCCTGGGGCCGGGCGGCTCCTACAATGAGCAGTTCTTC. This sequence encodes CASSSLGPGGSYNEQFF.

V and J are TRBV27 and TRBJ1-1, with 8 bases aligning to TRBD1. The CDR3 is made up of 15 amino acids. The ends lost 5 bases at V and 3 bases at J; junction bases unmatched: 8. The germline CDR1 and CDR2 sequences are MNHEY and SMNVEV (reference sequence). CDR3 nucleotide sequence: TGTGCCAGCAGTCCCGACAGGGGATCGTACACTGAAGCTTTCTTT. It translates to CASSPDRGSYTEAFF.

The chain couples TRBV10-2 to TRBJ2-5; TRBD1 might be the D (6 bases). Germline V CDR1 and CDR2: WSHSY, SAAADI. Trimming left V 9 bases short and J 5 bases short, with 19 bases between. The CDR3 loop spans 14 amino acids. CDR3 in DNA: TGCGCCAGTACCGAAAACAGGGTGGGGGAGACCCAGTACTTC. Its translation is CASTENRVGETQYF.

The chain combines TRBV5-4 with TRBJ2-5; either TRBD1 or TRBD2 may fit D (6 bases each). V was trimmed by 6 bases and J by 2 bases, leaving 17 bases between them. The CDR3 has 15 residues. In germline, CDR1 is SGHNT, CDR2 YYREEE (reference sequence). DNA of the CDR3: TGTGCCAGCACCAAAGGTGGGGGGCGTCAAGAGACCCAGTACTTC. Amino acid sequence: CASTKGGGRQETQYF.

This chain links TRBV7-9 with TRBJ2-5; 10 nucleotides align to TRBD2. The V gene's germline CDR1 is SEHNR and CDR2 FQNEAQ (reference sequence). This CDR3 region has 15 residues. V lost 5 bases, J lost 5 bases, and 8 bases stayed unmatched. The CDR3 sequence is CASSAAGGVLETQYF. The DNA for the CDR3 is TGTGCCAGCAGCGCAGCGGGGGGGGTTTTGGAGACCCAGTACTTC. The whole variable domain, remainder taken from reference TRBV7-9 and TRBJ2-5, is DTGVSQNPRHKITKRGQNVTFRCDPISEHNRLYWYRQTLGQGPEFLTYFQNEAQLEKSRLLSDRFSAERPKGSFSTLEIQRTEQGDSAMYLCASSAAGGVLETQYFGPGTRLLVL.

In its sample, this clonotype was seen once. The genes are TRBV15 and TRBJ1-1; maybe TRBD1 (6 bases). The V and J ends lost 6 bases and 0 bases respectively, with 17 bases between them. The CDR3 loop spans 16 amino acids. The germline CDR1 and CDR2 sequences are LNHNV and YYDKDF (reference sequence). CDR3 nucleotide sequence: TGTGCCACCAGGCCCGAGGGGGGGGAGGTGAACACTGAAGCTTTCTTT. Its translation is CATRPEGGEVNTEAFF.

This rearrangement joins TRBV30 to TRBJ2-3; no clear D. The germline V and J ends were trimmed by 5 bases and 4 bases, with 4 bases remaining between them. The CDR3 is made up of 10 amino acids. In germline, CDR1 is GTSNPN, CDR2 SVGIG (reference sequence). The CDR3 region has the DNA TGTGCCTGGGGGGCAGATACGCAGTATTTT. Translated, it gives CAWGADTQYF.

This clonotype was counted a few times. The CDR3 DNA is TGTGCCAGCAGTTTTTGGCGGGGGAACACTGAAGCTTTCTTT. This sequence encodes CASSFWRGNTEAFF. The genes are TRBV28 and TRBJ1-1; D gene unclear. This CDR3 is 14 amino acids long. Trimming shortened V by 3 bases and J by 1 base, and 9 bases separated the two germline ends. CDR1 and CDR2 (germline): MDHEN, SYDVKM.

The rearrangement uses TRBV23-1 and TRBJ2-1; D possibly corresponds to TRBD2 (6 bases). TRBV23-1 is assigned to the ORF class and has an uncertain function. The CDR3 is 18 residues long. Trimming shortened V by 8 bases and J by 0 bases, and 23 bases separated the two germline ends. The DNA for the CDR3 is TGCGCCAGCGACCCCCTTCGGGACTTACTCAGCTCCTACAATGAGCAGTTCTTC. It codes for CASDPLRDLLSSYNEQFF.

This clonotype was recorded once. The germline gene is not matched at one end of the junction; a read error may be the cause. V gene TRBV7-9 combines with J gene TRBJ1-1; D may be TRBD1 (6 bases). Germline V CDR1 and CDR2: SEHNR, FQNEAQ (reference sequence). This CDR3 is 14 amino acids long. DNA of the CDR3: TGTGCCAGCAGCTCCTGGACAGCGAACACTGAAGCTCTCTTT. As protein: CASSSWTANTEALF.

The chain uses TRBV6-5 and TRBJ1-5; 9 bases agree with TRBD1. In germline, CDR1 is MNHEY, CDR2 SVGAGI. After removal of 2 bases from V and 2 bases from J, the junction contained 16 bases not matched to a gene. This CDR3 region has 20 residues. CDR3: CASSYAWDREFLHGNQPQHF. DNA for the CDR3: TGTGCCAGCAGTTACGCCTGGGACAGGGAGTTCTTGCATGGCAATCAGCCCCAGCATTTT.

Points on this clonotype: One end of the junction fails to match germline, which may point to a read error. The chain is built from TRBV15 and TRBJ2-6, with D possibly being TRBD1 or TRBD2 (5 bases each). The CDR3 is 13 residues long. Germline-derived CDR1 and CDR2 are LNHNV and YYDKDF (reference sequence). The CDR3 region has the DNA TGTGCCACCAGCAGCTCCGGGGCCAACGCCCTGACTTTC. This gives the protein CATSSSGANALTF. Looking up the rest from reference TRBV15 and TRBJ2-6 gives the full variable domain: DAMVIQNPRYQVTQFGKPVTLSCSQTLNHNVMYWYQQKSSQAPKLLFHYYDKDFNNEADTPDNFQSRRPNTSFCFLDIRSPGLGDTAMYLCATSSSGANALTFGAGSRLTVL.

The V gene is TRBV4-3, the J gene TRBJ1-4; D may be TRBD1 (5 bases). Trimming took off 0 bases at V and 4 bases at J, with 9 bases between the two ends. Germline V gene data show CDR1 as LGHNA and CDR2 as YSLEER. The CDR3 loop spans 15 amino acids. CDR3 loop: CASSQETEYNEKLFF. CDR3 in DNA: TGCGCCAGCAGCCAAGAGACAGAATATAATGAAAAACTGTTTTTT.

The chain links TRBV7-9 to TRBJ1-3; D remains unclear. V was cut by 1 base and J by 2 bases, with 3 bases left in between. CDR3 length equals 13 residues. Germline V gene sequence: CDR1 SEHNR, CDR2 FQNEAQ (reference sequence). CDR3 sequence: CASSLVPGNTIYF. CDR3 coding DNA: TGTGCCAGCAGCTTAGTCCCTGGAAACACCATATATTTT.

The chain employs TRBV28 and TRBJ2-1; 10 bases are a match to TRBD2. Looked up from germline, CDR1 is MDHEN and CDR2 is SYDVKM. The CDR3 runs to 15 residues. J was trimmed by 6 bases and V by 10 bases; bases with no gene match: 12. DNA of the CDR3: TGTGCCACCTCACCTCTAGCGGGAGTCTCCAATGAGCAGTTCTTC. Translation: CATSPLAGVSNEQFF. The variable domain in full, with the rest retrieved from reference TRBV28 and TRBJ2-1, is DVKVTQSSRYLVKRTGEKVFLECVQDMDHENMFWYRQDPGLGLRLIYFSYDVKMKEKGDIPEGYSVSREKKERFSLILESASTNQTSMYLCATSPLAGVSNEQFFGPGTRLTVL.

This chain joins TRBV9 and TRBJ1-3, with a weak D call TRBD1 (5 bases). The germline V gene encodes CDR1 SGDLS and CDR2 YYNGEE. The CDR3 has 14 residues. Trimming took 7 bases from V and 3 from J, leaving 14 bases between them. CDR3 sequence: CASGQGQGGNTIYF. CDR3 DNA: TGTGCCAGCGGGCAAGGCCAGGGTGGAAACACCATATATTTT.

The rearrangement uses TRBV15 and TRBJ2-1, with D perhaps TRBD1 (5 bases). V was trimmed by 3 bases and J by 7 bases, leaving 19 bases between them. Germline CDR1 reads LNHNV; CDR2 reads YYDKDF (reference sequence). This CDR3 contains 16 residues. In DNA, the CDR3 is TGTGCCACCAGCAGCGGTCTGGGGCCAAGTTTAAATGAGCAGTTCTTC. Translating gives CATSSGLGPSLNEQFF.

The rearrangement links TRBV30 to TRBJ2-7; weak D call: TRBD2 (6 bases). The CDR3 has 13 amino acids. The V end lost 8 bases, the J end lost 5 bases, and 19 bases lay between the germline ends. Germline values: CDR1 GTSNPN, CDR2 SVGIG (reference sequence). In nucleotides, the CDR3 is TGTGCCCACTCCCCCGGGGGAGTCCACGAGCAGTACTTC. This gives the protein CAHSPGGVHEQYF.